Detailed here is one T cell receptor (beta chain). Its antigen is still unknown. This record comes from a study of beta chain features in type 1 diabetes. Sequencing targeted expressed TCRB transcripts, as all isolated RNA had been reverse transcribed. Clones were sequenced by immunoSEQ multiplex PCR, and TCRdb holds only the in-frame ones, with some missing. This sample has around 250,000 clones, with 12% to 15% found just once. The CDR3 is 15 residues long. V dropped 4 bases and J dropped 9; count of bases not matched to a gene: 6. Germline-derived CDR1 and CDR2 are SGHRS and YFSETQ. Study findings and constraints: Within patients, naive, central memory and Treg TCRB repertoires seemed more similar than within healthy donors. Using cDNA template may skew counts toward highly expressing activated cells.

The clonotype comes from a woman aged 40 to 55 in good health. The V call is TRBV5-1, the J call TRBJ2-1; 14 bases line up with TRBD2. The sequenced sample was naive CD4+ T cells from blood. As DNA, the CDR3 is TGCGCCAGCAGCCAGGGACTAGCGGGGGTGAGTGAGCAGTTCTTC. It encodes CASSQGLAGVSEQFF.